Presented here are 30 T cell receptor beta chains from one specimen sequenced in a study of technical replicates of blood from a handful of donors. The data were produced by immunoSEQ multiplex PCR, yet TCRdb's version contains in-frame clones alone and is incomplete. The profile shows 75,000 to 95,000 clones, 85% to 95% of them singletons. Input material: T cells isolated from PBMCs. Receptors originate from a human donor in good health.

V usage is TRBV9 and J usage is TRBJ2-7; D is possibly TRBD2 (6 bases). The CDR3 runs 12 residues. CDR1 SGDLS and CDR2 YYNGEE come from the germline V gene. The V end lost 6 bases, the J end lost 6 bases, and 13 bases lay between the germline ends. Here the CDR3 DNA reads TGTGCCAGCAACGACGGGGGTATCGAGCAGTACTTC. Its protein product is CASNDGGIEQYF. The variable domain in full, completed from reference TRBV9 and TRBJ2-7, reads DSGVTQTPKHLITATGQRVTLRCSPRSGDLSVYWYQQSLDQGLQFLIQYYNGEERAKGNILERFSAQQFPDLHSELNLSSLELGDSALYFCASNDGGIEQYFGPGTRLTVT.

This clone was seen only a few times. DNA for the CDR3: TGTGCCAGCAGTTCCGTCAGGGGGCAAACTGAAGCTTTCTTT. This sequence encodes CASSSVRGQTEAFF. The chain recombines TRBV7-9 with TRBJ1-1; 8 nucleotides match TRBD1. J was trimmed by 5 bases and V by 6 bases; bases with no gene match: 8. There are 14 residues in the CDR3. From germline, CDR1 is SEHNR and CDR2 FQNEAQ (reference sequence).

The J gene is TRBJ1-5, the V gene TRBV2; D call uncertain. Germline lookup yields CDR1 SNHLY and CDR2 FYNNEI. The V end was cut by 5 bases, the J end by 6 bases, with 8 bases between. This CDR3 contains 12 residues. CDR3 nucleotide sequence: TGTGCCAGCAGTTTCCGGGGTCAGCCCCAGCATTTT. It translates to CASSFRGQPQHF.

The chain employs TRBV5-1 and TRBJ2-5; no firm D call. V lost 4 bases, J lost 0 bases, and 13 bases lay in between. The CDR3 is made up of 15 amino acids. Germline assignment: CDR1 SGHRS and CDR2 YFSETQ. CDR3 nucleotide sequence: TGCGCCAGCAGCCCCACGCCTGGCTACCAAGAGACCCAGTACTTC. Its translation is CASSPTPGYQETQYF.

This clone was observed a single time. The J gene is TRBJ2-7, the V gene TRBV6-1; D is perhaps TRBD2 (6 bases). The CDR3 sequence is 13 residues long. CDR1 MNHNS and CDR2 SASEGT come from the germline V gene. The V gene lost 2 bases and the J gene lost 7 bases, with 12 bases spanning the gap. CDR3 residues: CASSEPRRGEQYF. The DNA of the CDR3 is TGTGCCAGCAGTGAACCCCGCCGGGGGGAGCAGTACTTC.

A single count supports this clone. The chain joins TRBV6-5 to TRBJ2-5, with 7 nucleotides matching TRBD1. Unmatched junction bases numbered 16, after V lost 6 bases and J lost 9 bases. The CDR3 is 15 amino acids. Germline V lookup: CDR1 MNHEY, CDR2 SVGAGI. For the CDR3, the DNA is TGTGCCAGCAGCAAATCCACCGGGACAGTCGCGGCCCAGTACTTC. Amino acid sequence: CASSKSTGTVAAQYF.

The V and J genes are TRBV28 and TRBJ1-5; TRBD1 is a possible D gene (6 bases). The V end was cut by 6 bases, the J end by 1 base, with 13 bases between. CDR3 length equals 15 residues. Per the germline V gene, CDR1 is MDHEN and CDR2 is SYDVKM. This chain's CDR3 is CASSPLDRSNQPQHF. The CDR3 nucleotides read TGTGCCAGCAGCCCCCTTGACAGGAGCAATCAGCCCCAGCATTTT.

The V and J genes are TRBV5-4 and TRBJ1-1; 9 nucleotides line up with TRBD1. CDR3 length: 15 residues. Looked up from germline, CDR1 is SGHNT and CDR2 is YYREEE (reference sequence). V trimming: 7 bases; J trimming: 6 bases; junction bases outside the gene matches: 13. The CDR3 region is CASQAWNRGHAEAFF. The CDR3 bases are TGTGCCAGCCAGGCTTGGAACAGGGGGCACGCTGAAGCTTTCTTT.

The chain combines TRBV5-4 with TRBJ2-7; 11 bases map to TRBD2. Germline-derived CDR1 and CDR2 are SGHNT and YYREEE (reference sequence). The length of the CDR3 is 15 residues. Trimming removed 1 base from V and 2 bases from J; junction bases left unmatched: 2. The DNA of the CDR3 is TGTGCCAGCAGCTTGTCTAGCGGGGGGCCCTACGAGCAGTACTTC. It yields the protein CASSLSSGGPYEQYF.

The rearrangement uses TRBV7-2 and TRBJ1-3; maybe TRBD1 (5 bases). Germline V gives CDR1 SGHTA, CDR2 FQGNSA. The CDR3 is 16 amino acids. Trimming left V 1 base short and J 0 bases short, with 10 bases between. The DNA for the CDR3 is TGTGCCAGCAGCTTAGTGGGGCCCTTCTCTGGAAACACCATATATTTT. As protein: CASSLVGPFSGNTIYF.

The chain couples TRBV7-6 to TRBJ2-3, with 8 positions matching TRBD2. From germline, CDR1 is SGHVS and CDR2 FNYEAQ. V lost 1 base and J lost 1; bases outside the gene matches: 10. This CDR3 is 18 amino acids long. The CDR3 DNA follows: TGTGCCAGCAGCTTAGAGTCGGGAGGGCCTGGAGGCACAGATACGCAGTATTTT. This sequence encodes CASSLESGGPGGTDTQYF.

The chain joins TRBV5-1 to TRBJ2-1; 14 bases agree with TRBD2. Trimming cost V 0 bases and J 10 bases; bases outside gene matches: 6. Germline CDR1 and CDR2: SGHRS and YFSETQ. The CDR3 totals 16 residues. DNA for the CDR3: TGCGCCAGCAGCTTGGGAGGACTAGCGGGAGGATACGAGCAGTTCTTC. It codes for CASSLGGLAGGYEQFF.

The DNA of the CDR3 is TGTGCCACGGGACCGACAGGGCTATATCTACCTTCCTACGAGCAGTACTTC. As protein: CATGPTGLYLPSYEQYF. V gene TRBV10-3 combines with J gene TRBJ2-7, with 7 bases identical to TRBD1. Per germline, CDR1 ENHRY and CDR2 SYGVKD. V dropped 10 bases and J dropped 1; count of bases not matched to a gene: 19. The CDR3 totals 17 residues.

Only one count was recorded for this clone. As DNA, the CDR3 is TGTGCCAGCAGTTTTAGAAATGGTTACTACGAGCAGTACTTC. Protein: CASSFRNGYYEQYF. The chain has TRBV28 and TRBJ2-7, with D unresolved. Trimming cost V 3 bases and J 3 bases, with 12 bases left between them. The germline V gene has CDR1 MDHEN and CDR2 SYDVKM. This CDR3 has 14 residues.

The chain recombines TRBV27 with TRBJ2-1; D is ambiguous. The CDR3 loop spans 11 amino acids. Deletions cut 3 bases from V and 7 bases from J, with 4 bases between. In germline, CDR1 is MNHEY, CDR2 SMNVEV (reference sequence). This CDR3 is CASSFRNEQFF. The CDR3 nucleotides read TGTGCCAGCAGTTTTCGGAATGAGCAGTTCTTC.

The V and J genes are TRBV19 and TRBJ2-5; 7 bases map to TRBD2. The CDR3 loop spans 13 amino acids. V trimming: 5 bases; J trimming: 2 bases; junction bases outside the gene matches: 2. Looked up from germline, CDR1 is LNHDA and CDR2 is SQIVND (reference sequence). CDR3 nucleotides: TGTGCCAGTAGTGCTAGCGGACAAGAGACCCAGTACTTC. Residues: CASSASGQETQYF.

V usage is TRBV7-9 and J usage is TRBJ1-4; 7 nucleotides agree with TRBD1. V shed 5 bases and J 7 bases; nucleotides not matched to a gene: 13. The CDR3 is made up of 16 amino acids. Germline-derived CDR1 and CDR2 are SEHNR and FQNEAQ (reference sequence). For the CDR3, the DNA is TGTGCCAGCAGCCCAAAATCGGCAGGGGGAGCTGAAAAACTGTTTTTT. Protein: CASSPKSAGGAEKLFF.

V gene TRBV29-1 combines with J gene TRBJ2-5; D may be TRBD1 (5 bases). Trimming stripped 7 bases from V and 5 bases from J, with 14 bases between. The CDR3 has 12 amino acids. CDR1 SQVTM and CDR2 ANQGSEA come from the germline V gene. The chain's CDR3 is CSAAGFLETQYF. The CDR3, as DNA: TGCAGCGCGGCAGGGTTTTTGGAGACCCAGTACTTC.

DNA of the CDR3: TGTGCCAGTAGTATGGCAGGTGGAGGTACCGGGGAGCTGTTTTTT. Its protein is CASSMAGGGTGELFF. The chain couples TRBV19 to TRBJ2-2, with TRBD2 as a possible D gene (5 bases). The V end lost 3 bases, the J end lost 5 bases, and 13 bases lay between the germline ends. CDR3 length equals 15 residues. CDR1 and CDR2 (germline): LNHDA, SQIVND (reference sequence).

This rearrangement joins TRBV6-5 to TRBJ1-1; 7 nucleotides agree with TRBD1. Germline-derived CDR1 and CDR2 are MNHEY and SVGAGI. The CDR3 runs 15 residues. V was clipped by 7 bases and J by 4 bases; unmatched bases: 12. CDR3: CASTSQTGLSTEAFF. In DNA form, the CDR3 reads TGTGCCAGCACCTCCCAGACAGGGCTTAGCACTGAAGCTTTCTTT.

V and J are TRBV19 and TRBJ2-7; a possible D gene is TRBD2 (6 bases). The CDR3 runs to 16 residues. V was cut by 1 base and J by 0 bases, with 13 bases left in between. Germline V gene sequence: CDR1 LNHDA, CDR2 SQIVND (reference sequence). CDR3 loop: CASSIGDGGLSYEQYF. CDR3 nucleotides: TGTGCCAGTAGTATAGGGGACGGGGGTCTCTCCTACGAGCAGTACTTC.

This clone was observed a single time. The CDR3 reads CASSIGDRANTEAFF. The CDR3 DNA reads TGTGCCAGCAGCATCGGGGACAGGGCCAACACTGAAGCTTTCTTT. The rearrangement uses TRBV11-3 and TRBJ1-1, with TRBD1 matching 9 bases. Germline values: CDR1 SGHNT, CDR2 YENEEA. This CDR3 comprises 15 residues. V was pared by 5 bases and J by 2 bases, with 6 bases of the junction left unmatched.

The CDR3 region is CASTLPGYYNQPQHF. As DNA, the CDR3 is TGTGCCAGTACCCTTCCGGGTTATTACAATCAGCCCCAGCATTTT. The V gene is TRBV19, the J gene TRBJ1-5; D is undetermined. The CDR3 has 15 residues. V dropped 7 bases and J dropped 3 bases, with 16 bases sitting between them. Germline values: CDR1 LNHDA, CDR2 SQIVND (reference sequence).

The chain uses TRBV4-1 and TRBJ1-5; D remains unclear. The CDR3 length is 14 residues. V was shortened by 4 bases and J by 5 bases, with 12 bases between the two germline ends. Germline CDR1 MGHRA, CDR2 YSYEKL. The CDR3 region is CASSPPGLYQPQHF. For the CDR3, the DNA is TGCGCCAGCAGCCCGCCGGGTCTCTATCAGCCCCAGCATTTT.

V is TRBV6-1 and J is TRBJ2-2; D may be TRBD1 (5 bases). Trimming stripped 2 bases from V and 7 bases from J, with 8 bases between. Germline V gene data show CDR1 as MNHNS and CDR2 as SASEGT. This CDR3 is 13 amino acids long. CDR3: CASSEQGVGELFF. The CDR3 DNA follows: TGTGCCAGCAGTGAACAAGGGGTCGGGGAGCTGTTTTTT.

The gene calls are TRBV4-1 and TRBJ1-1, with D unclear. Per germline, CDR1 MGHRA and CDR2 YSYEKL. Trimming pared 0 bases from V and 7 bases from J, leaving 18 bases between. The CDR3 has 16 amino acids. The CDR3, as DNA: TGCGCCAGCAGCCAAGATGCGGAGAGGGAGCCCCATGAAGCTTTCTTT. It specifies CASSQDAEREPHEAFF.

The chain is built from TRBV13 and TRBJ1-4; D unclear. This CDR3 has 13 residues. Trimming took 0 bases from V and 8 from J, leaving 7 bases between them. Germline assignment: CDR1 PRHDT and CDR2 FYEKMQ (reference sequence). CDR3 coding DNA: TGTGCCAGCAGCTTAGGAGCGGTGGAAAAACTGTTTTTT. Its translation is CASSLGAVEKLFF.

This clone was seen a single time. The CDR3 reads CASSLVGGRAAISFF. The CDR3, as DNA: TGTGCCAGCAGCTTAGTCGGCGGGAGGGCCGCGATTTCTTTCTTC. The chain couples TRBV7-9 to TRBJ2-1, with 9 bases fitting TRBD2. Per germline, CDR1 SEHNR and CDR2 FQNEAQ (reference sequence). The V segment lost 1 base and the J segment 16 bases; nucleotides outside the gene matches: 14. The CDR3 sequence is 15 residues long.

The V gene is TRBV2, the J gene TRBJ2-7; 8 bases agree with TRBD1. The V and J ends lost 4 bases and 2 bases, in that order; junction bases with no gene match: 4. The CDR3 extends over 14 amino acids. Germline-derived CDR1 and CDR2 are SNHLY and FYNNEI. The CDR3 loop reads CASSGGQVPYEQYF. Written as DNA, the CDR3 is TGTGCCAGCAGTGGGGGACAGGTACCCTACGAGCAGTACTTC.

The CDR3 coding sequence is TGTGCCAGCAGCTTAAAGGTGGAGCGGGGGAGCAATGAGCAGTTCTTC. Its translation is CASSLKVERGSNEQFF. The V and J genes are TRBV7-2 and TRBJ2-1, with 8 bases aligning to TRBD2. The length of the CDR3 is 16 residues. The germline V gene encodes CDR1 SGHTA and CDR2 FQGNSA. With V trimmed by 2 bases and J by 6 bases, 9 bases remained unmatched. Full variable domain (missing parts from reference TRBV7-2 and TRBJ2-1): GAGVSQSPSNKVTEKGKDVELRCDPISGHTALYWYRQSLGQGLEFLIYFQGNSAPDKSGLPSDRFSAERTGGSVSTLTIQRTQQEDSAVYLCASSLKVERGSNEQFFGPGTRLTVL.